This T cell receptor beta chain was sequenced during a study of cytotoxic CD8 clonotypes in ibrutinib-treated CLL. As for the study in general: Timing of response sample collection was a median around 12 months after treatment start, with a range of 6 to 36.

V was shortened by 3 bases and J by 2 bases, with 4 bases between the two germline ends. CDR1 and CDR2 (germline): MNHEY, SMNVEV (reference sequence). This CDR3 is 12 amino acids long. The data were produced by immunoSEQ multiplex PCR, yet TCRdb's version contains in-frame clones alone and is incomplete. The sample records some 93,000 clones, approximately 80% being singletons. Frozen-stored PBMCs produced 1.5 to 2.5 micrograms of genomic DNA for TCR beta libraries. About this clone itself: Its antigen is undetermined.

Whole-study results and caveats: Baseline levels of clonality went above those of age-matched healthy donors and moved with circulating CD8+ T-cell counts. Treatment left the uncommon public clonotypes either contracted or stable in frequency.

The genes are TRBV27 and TRBJ1-2; D remains unclear. The TCR sequence derives from a human donor with chronic lymphocytic leukemia. Sequenced here: PBMCs, sampled after 12 months of ibrutinib treatment. The DNA for the CDR3 is TGTGCCAGCAGTTTTTGGAACTATGGCTACACCTTC. Protein product: CASSFWNYGYTF.